A single TCR beta chain is shown here with its context. As yet, its antigen is unknown. This sample was included in a study of a mutant IDH1 vaccine in newly diagnosed glioma. Study information: Once 4-6 weeks had passed after radiotherapy alone, vaccination started, or it started with temozolomide cycles. Earlier care involved radiotherapy, temozolomide, or both, and the majority received both.

The method was immunoSEQ multiplex PCR; TCRdb's version includes in-frame clones alone and lacks a portion of them. The data contain roughly 74,000 clones, around 83% of them seen just once; the ten biggest clones take up around 0.77%. As to time point: week 23, last vaccination. What each vaccine dose contained was 300 ug of mutant IDH1 20-mer peptide, accompanied by topical imiquimod. This CDR3 comprises 14 residues. Germline V gives CDR1 SQVTM, CDR2 ANQGSEA. V lost 1 base to trimming and J lost 5 bases; unmatched junction nucleotides: 4. This clonotype was sampled from a woman in her forties or fifties with glioma. This specimen consisted of PBMCs, obtained from a glioma patient whose treatment included an IDH1 peptide vaccine. The chain couples TRBV29-1 to TRBJ2-1; 8 bases fit TRBD1. CDR3 DNA: TGCAGCGTTGAAGTAACGACAGGGGACAATGAGCAGTTCTTC. Its protein is CSVEVTTGDNEQFF.